This T cell receptor (beta chain) was documented in a study of T cells in Graves' hyperthyroidism and ophthalmopathy. Study-wide results and caveats: Ophthalmopathy was told apart from stable hyperthyroidism by a 13 V-J model. Model-based prediction identified ophthalmopathy a median around 6.5 months prior to its onset.

The TCR beta CDR3 regions underwent amplification using RNA transcripts as the source. An initial round of RT-PCR targeting the TCR CDR3 relied on the HTBI primer set. TCRdb re-analysed the multiplex PCR reads in MiXCR, keeping a single row per CDR3 protein. Of some 650,000 distinct CDR3 sequences listed, 16% were seen once; the top ten hold roughly 3%. Out of less than 12 ml of fresh peripheral blood came the PBMCs. As to this clonotype: Its antigen is not known.

Germline assignment: CDR1 GTSNPN and CDR2 SVGIG (reference sequence). The CDR3 length is 14 residues. Trimming cost V 1 base and J 5 bases, with 14 bases left between them. Sequencing was done on a sample of blood. The chain carries TRBV30 and TRBJ1-1; D is perhaps TRBD1 (6 bases). The sequence came from a woman aged 40 to 49 with Graves' ophthalmopathy. The CDR3 DNA reads as TGTGCCTGGAGTGGGGAGGGAAGGGGGACTGAAGCTTTCTTT. Amino acid sequence: CAWSGEGRGTEAFF.